This TCR beta chain was obtained from a study of T cell responses to AZD1222 COVID-19 vaccine (dated by TCRdb to 2020 to 2022). For the study in its entirety: A total of 233 trial participants underwent TCR sequencing, of whom 200 to 220 received two doses of AZD1222 and about 26 received two doses of the MenACWY control vaccine. Enrollment into the trials was organized by age into subgroups of 18-55, 56-69 and 70-plus years, and those subgroups contained approximately 160, 26 and 62 TCR-sequenced participants, respectively. General findings and caveats noted by the study authors: A significant rise in spike-specific TCR breadth and depth was observed after two AZD1222 doses relative to day 0 and relative to MenACWY recipients. Participants were mostly white British, with more females than males. The authors suggested clonal diversity may have been underestimated. No day 14 peak-response samples were available, so repertoires were characterized only after the peak T cell response. Nearly half of unique spike-specific TCRs reportedly recognized epitopes outside regions mutated in the B.1.351 and B.1.1.7 variants. The 56-69-year group was small, and its depth increase did not reach significance, likely because of low power. Conclusions about previously exposed vaccinees are limited, since just 5 or 6 AZD1222 recipients were seropositive for SARS-CoV-2 at baseline. Vaccine-associated CD4 TCRs spanned the whole spike protein, with dominant responses in regions 160-218 and 743-854.

What this sample's time point label stands for: about 28 days (+/-7) after the second vaccine dose. Because spike-specific TCR depth and breadth did not differ between the two schedules, AZD1222 recipients who got a second dose at roughly 4 weeks were pooled with those who got a second dose at roughly 12 weeks. Samples from vaccinated people were obtained from the UK trials COV001 and COV002, which included a single-blind randomized controlled phase 2/3 trial of AZD1222 (ChAdOx1 nCoV-19) in healthy adults. Trial participant PBMC samples were collected at day 0 and day 28 after the second dose for TCRbeta chain sequencing. A word on this clone: This clone's antigen is unknown. No much larger clone is present one base from it, and per-base qualities are unavailable.

V is cut by 3 bases and J by 0 bases, and the space between the germline ends is 9 bases. The germline V gene specifies MDHEN as CDR1 and SYDVKM as CDR2. The CDR3, cysteine through phenylalanine, is 15 amino acids long. The entry retains the CDR3 DNA only, 45 bases that are in frame from base 1. The CDR3 regions of human TCRbeta chains were analyzed by immunosequencing. Regarding the original processing steps: TCRs in the repertoires were matched against a reference library of SARS-CoV-2-specific TCRs that had been generated with the MIRA antigen-specificity platform. Breadth was defined as the fraction of unique TCRs that were SARS-CoV-2-associated. Depth was defined as the fraction of total T cells that were SARS-CoV-2-associated. Each spike-specific TCR was assigned to its reactive spike region and to a CD4 or CD8 class using the MIRA data. Log10-transformed breadth and depth values were compared by one-way ANOVA with Sidak's multiple comparisons tests. TCRdb retrieved this table from immuneACCESS and kept in-frame rearrangements only. Not all clones are present; in checked studies, unresolved V genes account for under half, and no reason is known for the remainder. That table furnishes V, J and clone size, whereas the DNA furnished D and trimming. This sample gives about 180,000 clones in total; more than 75% of them show up just once. The ten largest clones capture more than 25% of the sample.

The receptor was derived from an adult who received the AZD1222 COVID-19 vaccine. The source was peripheral blood, collected 28 days after the second AZD1222 dose. Recombination connected TRBV28 to TRBJ1-3; too little of a D gene remains to name it. The bases are TGTGCCAGCAGTTTGCCAGCAATCTCTGGAAACACCATATATTTT. Its translation reads: CASSLPAISGNTIYF. Supplemented by the reference TRBV28 and TRBJ1-3 proteins around the CDR3, the complete variable domain is DVKVTQSSRYLVKRTGEKVFLECVQDMDHENMFWYRQDPGLGLRLIYFSYDVKMKEKGDIPEGYSVSREKKERFSLILESASTNQTSMYLCASSLPAISGNTIYFGEGSWLTVV.